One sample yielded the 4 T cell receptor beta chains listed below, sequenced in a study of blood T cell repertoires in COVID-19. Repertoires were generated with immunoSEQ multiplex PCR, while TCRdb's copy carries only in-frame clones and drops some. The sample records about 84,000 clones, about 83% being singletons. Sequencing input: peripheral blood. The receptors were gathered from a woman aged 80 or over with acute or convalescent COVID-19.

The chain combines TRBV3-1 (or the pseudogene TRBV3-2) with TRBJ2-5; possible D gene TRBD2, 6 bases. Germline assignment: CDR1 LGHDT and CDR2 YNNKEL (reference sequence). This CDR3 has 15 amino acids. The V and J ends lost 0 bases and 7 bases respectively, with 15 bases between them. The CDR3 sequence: CASSQDLASAGTQYF. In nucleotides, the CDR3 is TGTGCCAGCAGCCAAGATCTTGCTAGCGCGGGGACCCAGTACTTC.

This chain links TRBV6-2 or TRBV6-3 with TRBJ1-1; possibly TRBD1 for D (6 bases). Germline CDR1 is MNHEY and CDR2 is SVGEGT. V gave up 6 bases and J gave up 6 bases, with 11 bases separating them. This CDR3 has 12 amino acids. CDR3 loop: CASSPQGPEAFF. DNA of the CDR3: TGTGCCAGCAGCCCACAGGGTCCTGAAGCTTTCTTT.

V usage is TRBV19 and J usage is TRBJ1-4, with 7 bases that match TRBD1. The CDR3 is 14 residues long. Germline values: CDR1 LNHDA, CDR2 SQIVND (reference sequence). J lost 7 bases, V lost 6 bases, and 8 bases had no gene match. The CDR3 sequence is CASRQTGSSEKLFF. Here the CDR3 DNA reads TGTGCCAGTAGGCAGACAGGGAGTAGTGAAAAACTGTTTTTT.

Written as DNA, the CDR3 is TGTGCCAGCAGCCAAGACTCAGATACGCAGTATTTT. It encodes CASSQDSDTQYF. The rearrangement joins TRBV3-1 (or the pseudogene TRBV3-2) to TRBJ2-3; D gene ambiguous. The CDR3 has 12 amino acids. Trimming left V 0 bases short and J 4 bases short, with 2 bases between. CDR1 and CDR2 from the germline V gene are LGHDT and YNNKEL (reference sequence).